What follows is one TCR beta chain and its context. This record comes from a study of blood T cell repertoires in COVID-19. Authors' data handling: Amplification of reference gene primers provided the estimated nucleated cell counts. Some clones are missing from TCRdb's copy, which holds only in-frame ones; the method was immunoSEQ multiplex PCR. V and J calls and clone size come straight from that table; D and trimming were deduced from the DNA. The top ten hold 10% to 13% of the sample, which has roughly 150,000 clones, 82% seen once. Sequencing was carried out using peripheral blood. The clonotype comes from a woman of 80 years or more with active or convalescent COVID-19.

The CDR3 spells CASSSPSGRAYTGELFF. CDR3 sequence (DNA): TGTGCCAGCAGCTCCCCTAGCGGGAGGGCCTATACCGGGGAGCTGTTTTTT. The chain employs TRBV3-1 (or the pseudogene TRBV3-2) and TRBJ2-2; TRBD2 matches at 12 bases. Germline CDR1 LGHDT, CDR2 YNNKEL (reference sequence). V was pared by 5 bases and J by 5 bases, with 9 bases of the junction left unmatched. This CDR3 has 17 amino acids.